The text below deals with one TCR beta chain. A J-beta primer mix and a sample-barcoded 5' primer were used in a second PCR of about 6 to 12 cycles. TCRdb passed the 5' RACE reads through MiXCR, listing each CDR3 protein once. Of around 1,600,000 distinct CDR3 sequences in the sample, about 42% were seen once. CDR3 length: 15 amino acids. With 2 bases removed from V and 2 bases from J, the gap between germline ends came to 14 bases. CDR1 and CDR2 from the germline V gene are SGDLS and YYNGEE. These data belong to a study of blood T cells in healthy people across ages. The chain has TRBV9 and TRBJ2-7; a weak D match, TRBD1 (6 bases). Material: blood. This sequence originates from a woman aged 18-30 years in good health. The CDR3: CASSVGTGITYEQYF. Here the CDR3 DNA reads TGTGCCAGCAGCGTTGGTACAGGGATTACCTACGAGCAGTACTTC.